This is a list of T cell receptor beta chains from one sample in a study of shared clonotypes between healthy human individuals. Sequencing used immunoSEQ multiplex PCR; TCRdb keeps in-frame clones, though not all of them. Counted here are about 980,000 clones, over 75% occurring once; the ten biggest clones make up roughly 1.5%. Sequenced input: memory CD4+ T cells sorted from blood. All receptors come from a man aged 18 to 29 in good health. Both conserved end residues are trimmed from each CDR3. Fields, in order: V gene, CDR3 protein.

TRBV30	AWSPQWGAGYT
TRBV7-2	ASSPRGQRGGARGYT
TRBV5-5	ASSPGVGTFYGYT
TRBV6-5	ASTQLGGRYEQY
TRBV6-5	ASADRRYGYT
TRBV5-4	ASSGGGANQNTEAF
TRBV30	AWMKGAKADTQY
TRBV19	ASSPGLLYNEQF
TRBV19	ASSMGLAGEEFYEQY
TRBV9	ASSVGDRGGTDTQY
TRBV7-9	ASSLAPREWNTGELF
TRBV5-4	ASSLGGQTTSNQPQH
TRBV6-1	ASSLRTDYGYT
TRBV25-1	ASRQGGGNLGKNIQY
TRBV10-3	AISESTGADTQY
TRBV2	ASSYRTGVPPDSPLH
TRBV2	ASTYTPGTAYGYT
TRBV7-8	ASSRQGLETQY
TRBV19	ASNGFGSYNEQF
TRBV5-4	ASSPGVRNTEAF
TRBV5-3	ARSFNPDTQY